Listed here are 9 T cell receptor beta chains from one sample, sequenced in a study of identical twins. TCRdb independently ran MiXCR on the 5' RACE reads; one entry per CDR3 protein. The table shows under 450,000 distinct CDR3 sequences, with approximately 18% occurring only once. Input material: naive T cells sorted from blood. The source of these receptors is a man aged 50-60 years in good health.

This clonotype has ten or more counts. The rearrangement uses TRBV7-9 and TRBJ1-1; TRBD1 might be the D (5 bases). The CDR3 sequence is 13 residues long. Trimming took 5 bases from V and 4 from J, leaving 11 bases between them. Germline V gene sequence: CDR1 SEHNR, CDR2 FQNEAQ (reference sequence). This CDR3 is CASSVDQGTEAFF. The CDR3 nucleotides read TGTGCCAGCAGCGTGGACCAGGGCACTGAAGCTTTCTTT.

This rearrangement joins TRBV12-3 or TRBV12-4 to TRBJ1-5; no clear D. CDR3 size: 11 residues. V lost 6 bases, J lost 9 bases, and 9 bases lay in between. The CDR3 DNA reads as TGTGCCAGCAGAGACCTAGGGCCCCAGCATTTT. It specifies CASRDLGPQHF.

This clonotype has a count of ten or more. The V and J genes are TRBV12-3 or TRBV12-4 and TRBJ2-3; D is undetermined. This CDR3 spans 15 amino acids. Trimming cost V 6 bases and J 5 bases, with 18 bases left between them. The CDR3 region is CASSAAAGERDTQYF. The CDR3, as DNA: TGTGCCAGCAGCGCAGCCGCCGGAGAACGAGATACGCAGTATTTT.

In this sample, this clonotype turned up a few times. The chain joins TRBV20-1 to TRBJ1-5; D is unresolved. Germline CDR1 and CDR2: DFQATT and SNEGSKA (reference sequence). V lost 3 bases to trimming and J lost 4 bases, with 4 bases between them. CDR3 length: 11 amino acids. The CDR3 protein is CSASRNQPQHF. Here the CDR3 DNA reads TGCAGTGCTAGCAGGAATCAGCCCCAGCATTTT.

The DNA for the CDR3 is TGCAGTGCTACCAACACAGGGACTGAAGCTTTCTTT. Its translation is CSATNTGTEAFF. The rearrangement joins TRBV20-1 to TRBJ1-1; a weak D match, TRBD1 (6 bases). The CDR3 loop spans 12 amino acids. V was clipped by 4 bases and J by 5 bases, with 11 bases between them. In germline, CDR1 is DFQATT, CDR2 SNEGSKA (reference sequence).

This clonotype was picked up a small number of times. The rearrangement uses TRBV5-1 and TRBJ1-4; D is perhaps TRBD1 (6 bases). V was shortened by 0 bases and J by 6 bases, with 12 bases between the two germline ends. Germline V gives CDR1 SGHRS, CDR2 YFSETQ. The CDR3 consists of 15 residues. CDR3 coding DNA: TGCGCCAGCAGCTTGGAACAGGGCCAGTATGAAAAACTGTTTTTT. It specifies CASSLEQGQYEKLFF. Complete variable domain (other parts from reference TRBV5-1 and TRBJ1-4): KAGVTQTPRYLIKTRGQQVTLSCSPISGHRSVSWYQQTPGQGLQFLFEYFSETQRNKGNFPGRFSGRQFSNSRSEMNVSTLELGDSALYLCASSLEQGQYEKLFFGSGTQLSVL.

This clonotype was picked up a small number of times. The genes are TRBV9 and TRBJ2-5, with D possibly TRBD2 on 6 matching bases. The V gene lost 0 bases and the J gene lost 4 bases, with 7 bases spanning the gap. The CDR3 is 13 residues long. The V gene's germline CDR1 is SGDLS and CDR2 YYNGEE. CDR3 sequence: CASSVVSGETQYF. The CDR3, as DNA: TGTGCCAGCAGCGTAGTTAGCGGAGAGACCCAGTACTTC.

This clonotype was recorded many times. V is TRBV20-1 and J is TRBJ2-3; 9 positions agree with TRBD1. Germline V gene sequence: CDR1 DFQATT, CDR2 SNEGSKA (reference sequence). Trimming cost V 5 bases and J 5 bases; bases outside gene matches: 8. The length of the CDR3 is 14 residues. The CDR3 DNA is TGCAGTGCTCGCGGGACAGGGAGAATAGATACGCAGTATTTT. Encoded protein: CSARGTGRIDTQYF.

The gene calls are TRBV2 and TRBJ2-7, with 7 bases identical to TRBD2. J lost 6 bases, V lost 5 bases, and 10 bases had no gene match. In germline, CDR1 is SNHLY, CDR2 FYNNEI. CDR3 length: 14 residues. CDR3 loop: CASSQDGLVGEQYF. The CDR3 bases are TGTGCCAGCAGTCAAGATGGACTAGTTGGCGAGCAGTACTTC.